This T cell receptor (beta chain) originates from a study of T cells in Graves' hyperthyroidism and ophthalmopathy. Amplification yielded TCR beta CDR3 regions, with RNA transcripts as the source. Carried out on the TCR CDR3, a first-round RT-PCR used the HTBI primer set. TCRdb ran MiXCR on the multiplex PCR reads and lists one entry per CDR3 protein. The sample contains approximately 400,000 distinct CDR3 sequences, less than 20% of which appear only once. This CDR3 region has 11 residues. Germline CDR1 reads KGHDR; CDR2 reads SFDVKD. After removal of 9 bases from V and 12 bases from J, the junction contained 7 bases not matched to a gene.

Sequencing was performed on blood. The chain joins TRBV24-1 to TRBJ2-1; 7 positions match TRBD1. The source of this sequence is a woman aged 18-30 years with Graves' hyperthyroidism. CDR3 residues: CATQDRIGQFF. Written as DNA, the CDR3 is TGTGCCACCCAGGACAGGATCGGGCAGTTCTTC.